The 28 T cell receptor beta chains presented below share a single source sample, sequenced in a study of shared clonotypes between healthy human individuals (dated by TCRdb to 2019 to 2021). The method was the immunoSEQ multiplex PCR assay. TCRdb provides this immuneACCESS table in a form limited to in-frame rearrangements. Some clones are lacking; in checked studies, under half of them reflect an unresolved V gene, and why the rest are absent is not known. This sample has roughly 2.2 million clones in its table, and 85% to 95% of those were observed once. The top ten clonotypes cover 0.37% of the sample. Sequences were obtained from naive CD4+ T cells from PBMCs. Per the publication, the cell subset or site label means: CD45RA+ positively selected. Receptors were obtained from a man younger than 35 in good health. Some clones in this sample may be carry-over from other donors' samples.

The CDR3 here is CSVAGRTGNYEQYF. The CDR3, as DNA: TGCAGCGTTGCCGGAAGGACAGGGAACTACGAGCAGTACTTC. The rearrangement joins TRBV29-1 to TRBJ2-7; 8 bases line up with TRBD1. The junction had 8 bases not matched to a gene; V was cut back by 4 bases and J by 3 bases. There are 14 residues in the CDR3. The germline CDR1 and CDR2 sequences are SQVTM and ANQGSEA.

This chain uses TRBV7-2 with TRBJ2-7, with D possibly TRBD2 on 6 matching bases. Germline-derived CDR1 and CDR2 are SGHTA and FQGNSA. Deletions cut 5 bases from V and 6 bases from J, with 17 bases between. The CDR3 has 14 amino acids. The CDR3: CASSLSGSLSEQYF. In nucleotides, the CDR3 is TGTGCCAGCAGCCTTAGCGGATCCTTATCCGAGCAGTACTTC.

The V and J genes are TRBV4-3 and TRBJ2-1, with a possible D match to TRBD2 (5 bases). Germline V gives CDR1 LGHNA, CDR2 YSLEER. The length of the CDR3 is 15 residues. V lost 0 bases and J 8 bases, leaving 14 bases between the germline ends. The CDR3 is CASSQEGSLGDEQFF. CDR3 in DNA: TGCGCCAGCAGCCAAGAGGGGAGTCTGGGCGATGAGCAGTTCTTC.

The chain is built from TRBV19 and TRBJ1-4, with D unclear. Trimming stripped 2 bases from V and 6 bases from J, with 7 bases between. Germline CDR1 is LNHDA and CDR2 is SQIVND (reference sequence). The CDR3 extends over 13 amino acids. CDR3 sequence: CASSIRGDEKLFF. The DNA of the CDR3 is TGTGCCAGTAGTATACGTGGGGATGAAAAACTGTTTTTT. Variable domain in full (rest from reference TRBV19 and TRBJ1-4): DGGITQSPKYLFRKEGQNVTLSCEQNLNHDAMYWYRQDPGQGLRLIYYSQIVNDFQKGDIAEGYSVSREKKESFPLTVTSAQKNPTAFYLCASSIRGDEKLFFGSGTQLSVL.

This chain joins TRBV27 and TRBJ2-6; D is unresolved. V dropped 4 bases and J dropped 0 bases, with 10 bases sitting between them. Germline CDR1 reads MNHEY; CDR2 reads SMNVEV (reference sequence). The CDR3 consists of 16 residues. CDR3 nucleotides: TGTGCCAGCAGTTCCCTGTTGAGCTCTGGGGCCAACGTCCTGACTTTC. Residues: CASSSLLSSGANVLTF.

This clone is a singleton in its sample. This chain joins TRBV25-1 and TRBJ1-1; D call uncertain. CDR1 is MGHDK and CDR2 is SYGVNS in the germline V gene. The CDR3 spans 16 residues. V was shortened by 1 base and J by 3 bases, with 15 bases between the two germline ends. The CDR3 reads CASSEFGLSMDTEAFF. CDR3 DNA sequence: TGTGCCAGCAGTGAATTTGGCCTGTCAATGGACACTGAAGCTTTCTTT. The full variable domain, its missing parts supplied by reference TRBV25-1 and TRBJ1-1, is EADIYQTPRYLVIGTGKKITLECSQTMGHDKMYWYQQDPGMELHLIHYSYGVNSTEKGDLSSESTVSRIRTEHFPLTLESARPSHTSQYLCASSEFGLSMDTEAFFGQGTRLTVV.

The chain links TRBV28 to TRBJ2-2, with a tentative D call TRBD1 (6 bases). The CDR3 extends over 13 amino acids. V was shortened by 6 bases and J by 6 bases, with 11 bases between the two germline ends. Germline lookup yields CDR1 MDHEN and CDR2 SYDVKM. The CDR3 nucleotides are TGTGCCAGCAGCTCAGGGGTGGCCGGGGAGCTGTTTTTT. Protein: CASSSGVAGELFF.

The chain combines TRBV7-2 with TRBJ2-2, with D perhaps TRBD2 (6 bases). Deletions cut 1 base from V and 4 bases from J, with 10 bases between. The CDR3 runs to 15 residues. Germline V gives CDR1 SGHTA, CDR2 FQGNSA. For the CDR3, the DNA is TGTGCCAGCAGCTTAGGGCTAGCGAGCACCGGGGAGCTGTTTTTT. Translated, it gives CASSLGLASTGELFF.

In DNA form, the CDR3 reads TGTGCCAGCAGTTTGCAGGGGGGGTATGGCACTGAAGCTTTCTTT. Residues: CASSLQGGYGTEAFF. The V and J genes are TRBV28 and TRBJ1-1; 7 bases line up with TRBD1. The germline V gene has CDR1 MDHEN and CDR2 SYDVKM. The J segment lost 4 bases and the V segment lost 3 bases, leaving 8 bases of the junction unmatched. This CDR3 has 15 residues.

The chain joins TRBV2 to TRBJ2-1; 9 bases match TRBD1. The J segment lost 7 bases and the V segment lost 6 bases, leaving 4 bases of the junction unmatched. The CDR3 runs 13 residues. Germline lookup yields CDR1 SNHLY and CDR2 FYNNEI. DNA for the CDR3: TGTGCCAGCAGCAAGGACAGGGGAAATGAGCAGTTCTTC. It translates to CASSKDRGNEQFF.

The chain carries TRBV2 and TRBJ2-2; D unresolved. The CDR3 loop spans 15 amino acids. Trimming cost V 7 bases and J 0 bases, with 12 bases left between them. CDR1 is SNHLY and CDR2 is FYNNEI in the germline V gene. The CDR3: CASKPSNSNTGELFF. CDR3 nucleotides: TGTGCCAGCAAGCCCAGCAACTCGAACACCGGGGAGCTGTTTTTT.

CDR3 in amino acids: CASTPLPGGTDTQYF. The CDR3 bases are TGCGCCAGCACTCCACTCCCAGGCGGCACAGATACGCAGTATTTT. This chain joins TRBV5-1 and TRBJ2-3; D is uncertain. The CDR3 is 15 residues long. Germline V gene sequence: CDR1 SGHRS, CDR2 YFSETQ. V dropped 6 bases and J dropped 1 base, with 15 bases sitting between them.

This chain uses TRBV5-1 with TRBJ2-2; a weak D match, TRBD1 (6 bases). V was trimmed by 5 bases and J by 2 bases, leaving 10 bases between them. Germline values: CDR1 SGHRS, CDR2 YFSETQ. This CDR3 is 14 amino acids long. CDR3 in amino acids: CASRLQGNTGELFF. In nucleotides, the CDR3 is TGCGCCAGCAGGCTACAGGGTAACACCGGGGAGCTGTTTTTT.

The V and J genes are TRBV6-6 and TRBJ2-1; the D gene is possibly TRBD1 (6 bases). V lost 5 bases, J lost 4 bases, and 15 bases lay in between. Germline V gives CDR1 MNHNY, CDR2 SVGAGI (reference sequence). The CDR3 is 15 residues long. The DNA of the CDR3 is TGTGCCAGCAGTCAACTGACAGGTTGGTACAATGAGCAGTTCTTC. Amino acids: CASSQLTGWYNEQFF.

The V and J genes are TRBV7-9 and TRBJ2-1, with 8 bases aligning to TRBD2. Per germline, CDR1 SEHNR and CDR2 FQNEAQ (reference sequence). The CDR3 is 16 residues long. V gave up 6 bases and J gave up 6 bases; unmatched junction bases: 13. The CDR3 DNA is TGTGCCAGCAGACTATTTGTCGGGACTAGTCGCAATGAGCAGTTCTTC. This sequence encodes CASRLFVGTSRNEQFF.

V is TRBV6-6 and J is TRBJ2-2, with 9 bases that match TRBD2. CDR3 length: 15 residues. The germline gives CDR1 MNHNY, CDR2 SVGAGI (reference sequence). The J segment lost 5 bases and the V segment lost 6 bases, leaving 7 bases of the junction unmatched. CDR3 coding DNA: TGTGCCAGCAGCCGCGGCGGGAGGGGTACCGGGGAGCTGTTTTTT. This codes for CASSRGGRGTGELFF.

V gene TRBV5-4 combines with J gene TRBJ2-1; TRBD1 agrees at 8 bases. V trimming: 4 bases; J trimming: 6 bases; junction bases outside the gene matches: 9. This CDR3 region has 15 residues. The V gene's germline CDR1 is SGHNT and CDR2 YYREEE (reference sequence). CDR3 sequence: CASSKPGQERNEQFF. CDR3 nucleotides: TGTGCCAGCAGCAAACCGGGACAGGAGCGCAATGAGCAGTTCTTC.

The chain's CDR3 is CASSPIPGPTLSEQYF. The DNA of the CDR3 is TGTGCCAGCTCACCCATTCCGGGGCCGACCCTCAGCGAGCAGTACTTC. This chain links TRBV18 with TRBJ2-7; D is tentatively TRBD1 or TRBD2 (5 bases each). Trimming took 3 bases from V and 6 from J, leaving 21 bases between them. CDR1 and CDR2 (germline): KGHSH, LQKENI. The CDR3 sequence is 16 residues long.

The genes are TRBV19 and TRBJ2-1; 16 bases are shared with TRBD2. Germline CDR1 LNHDA, CDR2 SQIVND (reference sequence). The CDR3 sequence is 21 residues long. V lost 4 bases and J lost 4; bases outside the gene matches: 16. The CDR3 DNA reads as TGTGCCAGTAGTAGTGTCCCGGGACTAGCGGGAGGGACCAATCGATACAATGAGCAGTTCTTC. This translates into CASSSVPGLAGGTNRYNEQFF. Combining the CDR3 with reference TRBV19 and TRBJ2-1 gives the whole variable domain DGGITQSPKYLFRKEGQNVTLSCEQNLNHDAMYWYRQDPGQGLRLIYYSQIVNDFQKGDIAEGYSVSREKKESFPLTVTSAQKNPTAFYLCASSSVPGLAGGTNRYNEQFFGPGTRLTVL.

The chain couples TRBV27 to TRBJ2-1; 11 positions match TRBD2. V shed 2 bases, J shed 7 bases, and the junction held 4 bases outside the gene matches. The CDR3 loop spans 15 amino acids. CDR1 and CDR2 (germline): MNHEY, SMNVEV (reference sequence). CDR3 residues: CASSLVAGGGNEQFF. The CDR3, as DNA: TGTGCCAGCAGTTTAGTAGCGGGAGGGGGAAATGAGCAGTTCTTC.

Of note for this clone: Other nucleotide sequences in the sample specify the same CDR3. This chain links TRBV28 with TRBJ2-2; tentatively, D is TRBD1 (6 bases). The CDR3 contains 14 residues. Germline lookup yields CDR1 MDHEN and CDR2 SYDVKM. The V end was cut by 4 bases, the J end by 1 base, with 7 bases between. CDR3 coding DNA: TGTGCCAGCAGTTCGGGACAGAACACCGGGGAGCTGTTTTTT. Its translation: CASSSGQNTGELFF.

This clone was seen a single time. This chain uses TRBV5-4 with TRBJ1-5; perhaps TRBD1 as D (5 bases). There are 12 residues in the CDR3. The ends were cut back, 4 bases at V and 9 bases at J, with 11 bases in the middle. Germline V gives CDR1 SGHNT, CDR2 YYREEE (reference sequence). The chain's CDR3 is CASSQGGGPQHF. CDR3 DNA sequence: TGTGCCAGCAGCCAAGGTGGGGGGCCCCAGCATTTT.

Of note for this clone: Other DNA sequences within the sample encode an identical CDR3. V and J are TRBV7-3 and TRBJ2-3; D gene unclear. The germline gives CDR1 SGHTA, CDR2 FQGTGA. The CDR3 contains 13 residues. V lost 5 bases to trimming and J lost 0 bases, with 6 bases between them. CDR3 amino acids: CASSPDSTDTQYF. The CDR3 nucleotides read TGTGCCAGCAGCCCTGATAGCACAGATACGCAGTATTTT.

The V gene is TRBV2, the J gene TRBJ1-1; no clear D. From germline, CDR1 is SNHLY and CDR2 FYNNEI. This CDR3 region has 15 residues. V lost 4 bases, J lost 0 bases, and 12 bases lay in between. In DNA, the CDR3 is TGTGCCAGCAGTGGTGGGTCAGCCCTGAACACTGAAGCTTTCTTT. Residues: CASSGGSALNTEAFF.

The chain links TRBV30 to TRBJ2-5; possibly TRBD1 for D (6 bases). With the DNA end fitting TRBJ2-7 better, the J assignment may be wrong. Germline V gene data show CDR1 as GTSNPN and CDR2 as SVGIG (reference sequence). The CDR3 contains 11 residues. Written as DNA, the CDR3 is TGTGCCCAGGACAGCCCCTACGAGCAGTACTTC. Its protein is CAQDSPYEQYF.

The rearrangement uses TRBV5-6 and TRBJ1-2; maybe TRBD1 (5 bases). Germline V gene lookup returns CDR1 SGHDT and CDR2 YYEEEE. CDR3 length: 15 residues. V lost 2 bases and J 4 bases, leaving 15 bases between the germline ends. This CDR3 reads CASSLPGTVTYGYTF. The CDR3, as DNA: TGTGCCAGCAGCTTACCCGGGACGGTGACCTATGGCTACACCTTC.

This clone was counted once. The chain is built from TRBV18 and TRBJ1-1; D may be TRBD1 (5 bases). CDR1 KGHSH and CDR2 LQKENI come from the germline V gene. The CDR3 has 14 amino acids. V was shortened by 7 bases and J by 2 bases, with 14 bases between the two germline ends. The CDR3 loop is CASWPTGPNTEAFF. For the CDR3, the DNA is TGTGCCAGCTGGCCCACAGGACCCAACACTGAAGCTTTCTTT.

This rearrangement joins TRBV6-6 to TRBJ2-5; 9 bases are shared with TRBD1. CDR3 size: 14 residues. Germline loops: CDR1 MNHNY, CDR2 SVGAGI (reference sequence). Trimming took 6 bases from V and 5 from J; bases not matched to a gene: 7. The CDR3 DNA follows: TGTGCCAGCAGAATACAGGGGGCGCGGGAGACCCAGTACTTC. It translates to CASRIQGARETQYF.